Below are 27 T cell receptor beta chains sequenced from a single sample in a study of cytomegalovirus exposure and HLA in healthy donors. Researchers ran the PCR with 60 Vbeta and 13 Jbeta primers. Generated by immunoSEQ multiplex PCR, the TCRdb table keeps only in-frame clones and is missing some. The sample includes 85,000 to 95,000 clones, 7.6% of them seen just once. Sequenced sample: PBMCs. All receptors derive from a man aged 50-60 years in good health and CMV-seronegative.

The chain employs TRBV6-1 and TRBJ2-5, with 10 positions matching TRBD2. TRBJ2-7 matches the DNA end more closely, so the J call is doubtful. The germline V gene has CDR1 MNHNS and CDR2 SASEGT. The CDR3 has 14 residues. The CDR3 spells CASSALAGEGEQYF. The CDR3 DNA is TGTGCCAGCAGTGCTCTAGCGGGAGAGGGCGAGCAGTACTTC.

This chain connects TRBV7-9 to TRBJ1-2, with D maybe TRBD1 (5 bases). The germline V and J ends were trimmed by 1 base and 3 bases, with 9 bases remaining between them. CDR1 is SEHNR and CDR2 is FQNEAQ in the germline V gene (reference sequence). The length of the CDR3 is 14 residues. The CDR3 is CASSLDAGHYGYTF. For the CDR3, the DNA is TGTGCCAGCAGCTTAGATGCAGGGCACTATGGCTACACCTTC. The variable domain in full, with the rest retrieved from reference TRBV7-9 and TRBJ1-2, is DTGVSQNPRHKITKRGQNVTFRCDPISEHNRLYWYRQTLGQGPEFLTYFQNEAQLEKSRLLSDRFSAERPKGSFSTLEIQRTEQGDSAMYLCASSLDAGHYGYTFGSGTRLTVV.

CDR3 DNA sequence: TGTGCCAGCAGCCCGGGGGACAGAGCGAACACCGGGGAGCTGTTTTTT. Residues: CASSPGDRANTGELFF. This chain links TRBV5-4 with TRBJ2-2, with D possibly TRBD1 on 7 matching bases. The germline V gene has CDR1 SGHNT and CDR2 YYREEE (reference sequence). CDR3 length: 16 amino acids. V was trimmed by 4 bases and J by 0 bases, leaving 13 bases between them.

The chain joins TRBV7-3 to TRBJ1-2; 7 bases line up with TRBD1. Germline CDR1 and CDR2: SGHTA and FQGTGA. V dropped 5 bases and J dropped 3; count of bases not matched to a gene: 15. The CDR3 contains 17 residues. CDR3 bases: TGTGCCAGCAGCAGATCCCCTTTAGGCAGGGGGTACTATGGCTACACCTTC. Amino acid sequence: CASSRSPLGRGYYGYTF.

This rearrangement joins TRBV5-4 to TRBJ2-7; TRBD2 agrees at 13 bases. CDR1 and CDR2 from the germline V gene are SGHNT and YYREEE (reference sequence). The ends lost 4 bases at V and 5 bases at J; junction bases unmatched: 9. There are 16 residues in the CDR3. CDR3 protein: CASSPGTSGIRNEQYF. DNA of the CDR3: TGTGCCAGCAGCCCGGGGACTAGCGGGATCCGAAACGAGCAGTACTTC.

The chain recombines TRBV18 with TRBJ1-3; 10 bases match TRBD1. J lost 0 bases, V lost 4 bases, and 0 bases had no gene match. This CDR3 has 15 residues. From germline, CDR1 is KGHSH and CDR2 LQKENI. The CDR3 nucleotides are TGTGCCAGCTCACGGGACAGGGGCTCTGGAAACACCATATATTTT. This gives the protein CASSRDRGSGNTIYF.

The chain recombines TRBV7-2 with TRBJ2-1, with 12 positions matching TRBD2. Losses at the gene ends were 5 bases for V and 6 bases for J; bases not matched to a gene: 2. The CDR3 runs to 14 residues. Germline values: CDR1 SGHTA, CDR2 FQGNSA. The CDR3 nucleotides read TGTGCCAGCAGCCCTAGCGGGAGGGCCAATGAGCAGTTCTTC. It encodes CASSPSGRANEQFF.

The CDR3 is CASSLRTSGPYTDTQYF. In DNA, the CDR3 is TGCGCCAGCAGCCTTCGGACTAGCGGGCCATACACAGATACGCAGTATTTT. The chain links TRBV5-1 to TRBJ2-3; 11 bases line up with TRBD2. The CDR3 has 17 amino acids. V lost 4 bases to trimming and J lost 2 bases; unmatched junction nucleotides: 9. Germline V gene sequence: CDR1 SGHRS, CDR2 YFSETQ.

This clone was picked up many times. The rearrangement links TRBV5-6 to TRBJ2-7, with a weak D call TRBD2 (7 bases). Germline assignment: CDR1 SGHDT and CDR2 YYEEEE. V was cut by 4 bases and J by 2 bases, with 16 bases left in between. The CDR3 covers 15 residues. The CDR3 sequence: CASSRGPSGAYEQYF. The CDR3 nucleotides read TGTGCCAGCAGCCGGGGGCCTAGCGGAGCCTACGAGCAGTACTTC.

There are a few counts of this clone. The chain employs TRBV6-5 and TRBJ2-7; TRBD2 aligns across 7 bases. Unmatched junction bases numbered 5, after V lost 0 bases and J lost 3 bases. CDR3 length equals 15 residues. Germline values: CDR1 MNHEY, CDR2 SVGAGI. CDR3 in amino acids: CASSYSLAEGYEQYF. The CDR3 nucleotides are TGTGCCAGCAGTTACTCCCTAGCGGAGGGCTACGAGCAGTACTTC.

The chain employs TRBV20-1 and TRBJ2-7; D uncertain. The CDR3 is 11 residues long. The germline V gene encodes CDR1 DFQATT and CDR2 SNEGSKA (reference sequence). V was pared by 3 bases and J by 3 bases, with 6 bases between. CDR3: CSARSDYEQYF. The CDR3 nucleotides are TGCAGTGCTAGGAGTGACTACGAGCAGTACTTC.

This clone turned up a few times. Other DNA sequences within the sample encode an identical CDR3. V gene TRBV27 combines with J gene TRBJ2-1, with a tentative D call TRBD2 (6 bases). V was clipped by 6 bases and J by 4 bases, with 28 bases between them. Germline CDR1 is MNHEY and CDR2 is SMNVEV (reference sequence). The CDR3 has 19 residues. CDR3 in amino acids: CASSRGGVVSRGGYNEQFF. CDR3 bases: TGTGCCAGCAGCCGTGGCGGGGTGGTGTCTCGCGGTGGATACAATGAGCAGTTCTTC.

For this clone: At one boundary the junction diverges from the germline segment, which might be a read error. Other DNA sequences in this specimen translate into the identical CDR3. The genes are TRBV5-4 and TRBJ1-2; D remains unclear. Looked up from germline, CDR1 is SGHNT and CDR2 is YYREEE (reference sequence). The CDR3 length is 11 residues. The CDR3 DNA follows: TGCGCCAGCAGCTCCCTACGGGGCTACACCTTC. It encodes CASSSLRGYTF. Full variable domain (outside the CDR3, taken from reference TRBV5-4 and TRBJ1-2): ETGVTQSPTHLIKTRGQQVTLRCSSQSGHNTVSWYQQALGQGPQFIFQYYREEENGRGNFPPRFSGLQFPNYSSELNVNALELDDSALYLCASSSLRGYTFGSGTRLTVV.

This clone was found a few times. V is TRBV19 and J is TRBJ1-5; 9 nucleotides agree with TRBD1. This CDR3 is 14 amino acids long. J was trimmed by 5 bases and V by 6 bases; bases with no gene match: 5. Germline V CDR1 and CDR2: LNHDA, SQIVND (reference sequence). As DNA, the CDR3 is TGTGCCAGTAGATCACAGGGGGCTTATCAGCCCCAGCATTTT. Residues: CASRSQGAYQPQHF.

In its sample, this clone was seen a few times. The chain joins TRBV28 to TRBJ2-7; TRBD2 agrees at 9 bases. Per germline, CDR1 MDHEN and CDR2 SYDVKM. The CDR3 extends over 16 amino acids. V lost 1 base and J lost 0; bases outside the gene matches: 4. The CDR3 region is CASSLLATSGSYEQYF. For the CDR3, the DNA is TGTGCCAGCAGTTTATTGGCGACTAGCGGCTCCTACGAGCAGTACTTC.

V and J are TRBV29-1 and TRBJ2-3, with a weak D call TRBD2 (6 bases). Germline values: CDR1 SQVTM, CDR2 ANQGSEA. V lost 4 bases and J 4 bases, leaving 15 bases between the germline ends. The CDR3 is 14 residues long. CDR3 nucleotides: TGCAGCGTTGTAGGCGGGATTGTAGCAGATACGCAGTATTTT. This encodes CSVVGGIVADTQYF.

The chain is built from TRBV11-2 and TRBJ1-1; D gene ambiguous. V lost 1 base and J lost 13, with 16 bases in between. The length of the CDR3 is 13 residues. CDR1 and CDR2 from the germline V gene are SGHAT and FQNNGV. CDR3 sequence (DNA): TGTGCCAGCAGCTTAGCTGCGACCCAGAGGCGTTTCTTT. Amino acids: CASSLAATQRRFF.

This clone was seen a single time. This chain uses TRBV19 with TRBJ2-2; 9 bases agree with TRBD2. CDR1 LNHDA and CDR2 SQIVND come from the germline V gene (reference sequence). This CDR3 is built from 19 residues. Unmatched junction bases numbered 17, after V lost 5 bases and J lost 4 bases. The CDR3 loop reads CASSPRSSGIRKSTGELFF. DNA for the CDR3: TGTGCCAGTAGTCCCCGATCTAGCGGGATAAGGAAGAGCACCGGGGAGCTGTTTTTT. Variable domain in full (rest from reference TRBV19 and TRBJ2-2): DGGITQSPKYLFRKEGQNVTLSCEQNLNHDAMYWYRQDPGQGLRLIYYSQIVNDFQKGDIAEGYSVSREKKESFPLTVTSAQKNPTAFYLCASSPRSSGIRKSTGELFFGEGSRLTVL.

Only a few counts were recorded for this clone. The chain recombines TRBV7-9 with TRBJ2-5; 10 nucleotides line up with TRBD2. Losses at the gene ends were 1 base for V and 4 bases for J; bases not matched to a gene: 3. The V gene's germline CDR1 is SEHNR and CDR2 FQNEAQ (reference sequence). This CDR3 comprises 15 residues. The CDR3 region has the DNA TGTGCCAGCAGCTTAGGAGCTAGCGGGGGAGAGACCCAGTACTTC. Protein: CASSLGASGGETQYF.

The chain combines TRBV7-9 with TRBJ2-1, with D maybe TRBD1 (5 bases). Trimming stripped 2 bases from V and 0 bases from J, with 11 bases between. The CDR3 has 16 residues. In germline, CDR1 is SEHNR, CDR2 FQNEAQ (reference sequence). CDR3 coding DNA: TGTGCCAGCAGCTTACAGGGCCCCAACTCCTACAATGAGCAGTTCTTC. Its protein is CASSLQGPNSYNEQFF.

This clone came up a few times. The CDR3 DNA reads as TGTGCCAGCAGTGAAGTAGGGTGGGACACTACCTACGAGCAGTACTTC. Translated, it gives CASSEVGWDTTYEQYF. The chain couples TRBV2 to TRBJ2-7; a weak D match, TRBD1 (6 bases). V shed 1 base and J shed 2 bases, with 15 bases lying between them. CDR3 length: 16 residues. Germline V gene data show CDR1 as SNHLY and CDR2 as FYNNEI.

The gene calls are TRBV27 and TRBJ2-4; D is perhaps TRBD2 (7 bases). The length of the CDR3 is 14 residues. Trimming removed 5 bases at V and 8 bases at J, with 16 bases between. CDR1 MNHEY and CDR2 SMNVEV come from the germline V gene (reference sequence). The CDR3 coding sequence is TGTGCCAGCAGTCCCGCGGGGGCGGGGGACATTCAGTACTTC. Its protein is CASSPAGAGDIQYF.

This clone came up a few times. This chain uses TRBV6-1 with TRBJ2-6, with no clear D. The CDR3 contains 13 residues. The V end was cut by 8 bases, the J end by 1 base, with 6 bases between. Germline CDR1 and CDR2: MNHNS and SASEGT. The DNA of the CDR3 is TGTGCCAGCTTGCTATCTGGGGCCAACGTCCTGACTTTC. Encoded protein: CASLLSGANVLTF.

This clone was picked up a small number of times. The chain has TRBV2 and TRBJ1-1; D is perhaps TRBD1 (5 bases). The CDR3 extends over 14 amino acids. Trimming cost V 7 bases and J 1 base, with 13 bases left between them. From germline, CDR1 is SNHLY and CDR2 FYNNEI. The CDR3 is CASTQGLGNTEAFF. The CDR3, as DNA: TGTGCCAGCACGCAGGGATTAGGGAACACTGAAGCTTTCTTT.

The J gene is TRBJ2-3, the V gene TRBV27; 8 positions agree with TRBD1. After removal of 2 bases from V and 0 bases from J, the junction contained 4 bases not matched to a gene. Germline CDR1 reads MNHEY; CDR2 reads SMNVEV (reference sequence). The CDR3 is made up of 16 amino acids. CDR3 coding DNA: TGTGCCAGCAGTTTAACTCGGACAGGGAGCACAGATACGCAGTATTTT. This gives the protein CASSLTRTGSTDTQYF.

This clone came up a few times. The chain recombines TRBV20-1 with TRBJ2-1; D not certain. CDR1 is DFQATT and CDR2 is SNEGSKA in the germline V gene (reference sequence). Deletions cut 0 bases from V and 12 bases from J, with 9 bases between. The CDR3 length is 11 residues. CDR3 DNA sequence: TGCAGTGCTAGAGACGTTCCGTTGCAGTTCTTC. It specifies CSARDVPLQFF.

This clone was counted only a few times. The chain recombines TRBV6-6 with TRBJ2-7; 12 nucleotides match TRBD1. V lost 5 bases, J lost 1 base, and 3 bases stayed unmatched. The length of the CDR3 is 15 residues. CDR1 MNHNY and CDR2 SVGAGI come from the germline V gene (reference sequence). The CDR3 spells CASSQGQGASYEQYF. The CDR3 nucleotides read TGTGCCAGCAGTCAGGGACAGGGGGCGTCCTACGAGCAGTACTTC.